The clone carrying this TCR beta chain occurred once. Its antigen remains unidentified. A much larger clone lies a single base off, so this may be a read error. The sample belongs to a study of read filtering for tumor transcriptome and immune sequencing. The CDR3 is 16 residues long. The germline V gene has CDR1 SGHRS and CDR2 YFSETQ. Study-level findings and limits: The sorted CD138-negative fraction was a mixed bone marrow immune population, not purified T cells. Even smaller IR-seq throughput identified most shared clonotypes. Dropping single-read clonotypes raised IR-seq and RNA-seq shared-clonotype correlation.

Sampling of bone marrow took place during active disease in every patient. The library was built from roughly 400 ng RNA with molecular barcoded adaptors for alpha/delta and beta/gamma chains. TCRdb re-called the reads with MiXCR, one entry per CDR3 protein. The table has nearly 60,000 distinct CDR3 sequences, more than 9% seen once; the top ten hold roughly 17%. The sequenced material came from a population of CD138-negative cells sorted from bone marrow. This chain links TRBV5-1 with TRBJ2-2; 8 positions match TRBD2. This sequence was found in a donor at least 40 years old with multiple myeloma. DNA of the CDR3: TGCACCAGCAGCTTGTTAGCGGGGTCGAACACCGGGGAGCTGTTTTTT. This encodes CTSSLLAGSNTGELFF.